This TCR beta chain appears in the sequencing data of a study of siplizumab effects on memory and regulatory T cells. General study findings and limits: It was never confirmed that proliferating Tregs from siplizumab cultures were suppressive. Siplizumab significantly brought down the alloreactive sequences that trace back to unstimulated CD4+ memory cells.

TCR templates numbering around 9.6 x 10^4 were assayed per sample. Using immunoSEQ multiplex PCR, the repertoire was profiled, and TCRdb retains in-frame clones only, with some absent. The table lists over 100,000 clones, around 90% of them singletons, with about 1.1% in the top ten. The CDR3 has 17 residues. Germline CDR1 MDHEN, CDR2 SYDVKM. Trimming shortened V by 4 bases and J by 4 bases, and 20 bases separated the two germline ends. Turning to this clone: The antigen is undetermined.

This sequence was found in a human donor in good health. The specimen sequenced was CD4+ T cells sorted from blood. The J gene is TRBJ1-3, the V gene TRBV28; D is possibly TRBD1 (5 bases). CDR3 region: CASSWGDFLGRGNTIYF. The CDR3 DNA sequence: TGTGCCAGCAGTTGGGGGGATTTTCTCGGGCGCGGAAACACCATATATTTT.